Presented here are 28 T cell receptor beta chains from one specimen sequenced in a study of tumor and adjacent non-tumor tissue in lung cancer. Three rounds of nested PCR, following a modified ARM-PCR protocol, produced the TCRbeta library. TCRdb passed the multiplex PCR reads through MiXCR, listing each CDR3 protein once. The sample includes 90,000 to 120,000 distinct CDR3 sequences, approximately 60% of them seen just once. The template was RNA from unsorted bulk tissue. More than 3 cm separated this lung sample from the edge of the tumor. Sequencing was done on a sample of distant non-tumor lung tissue. The receptors were gathered from a man aged 30-40 years with non-small cell lung cancer.

CDR3 bases: TGTGCCAGTACGACAGGTACCTACAATGAGCAGTTCTTC. Its protein is CASTTGTYNEQFF. V usage is TRBV19 and J usage is TRBJ2-1, with D perhaps TRBD1 (6 bases). The CDR3 consists of 13 residues. CDR1 is LNHDA, CDR2 SQIVND, per germline (reference sequence). V dropped 7 bases and J dropped 2 bases, with 9 bases sitting between them.

This clonotype occurred many times. This chain uses TRBV14 with TRBJ2-2; no firm D call. The length of the CDR3 is 11 residues. Trimming pared 3 bases from V and 5 bases from J, leaving 1 base between. Germline-derived CDR1 and CDR2 are SGHDN and FVKESK. For the CDR3, the DNA is TGTGCCAGCAGCCATACCGGGGAGCTGTTTTTT. This encodes CASSHTGELFF. The full variable domain, with the rest looked up from reference TRBV14 and TRBJ2-2, is EAGVTQFPSHSVIEKGQTVTLRCDPISGHDNLYWYRRVMGKEIKFLLHFVKESKQDESGMPNNRFLAERTGGTYSTLKVQPAELEDSGVYFCASSHTGELFFGEGSRLTVL.

Concerning this clonotype itself: Its ends do not fully match the called genes, so a read error is possible. V gene TRBV6-2 or TRBV6-3 combines with J gene TRBJ2-6, with 8 bases that match TRBD1. Germline V lookup: CDR1 MNHEY, CDR2 SVGEGT. CDR3 length: 15 residues. CDR3 residues: CASSPRGPGASVMTF. CDR3 bases: TGTGCCAGCAGTCCCAGGGGGCCTGGGGCCAGCGTCATGACCTTC.

For this clonotype: One junction end disagrees with the germline gene, perhaps due to a read error. This chain joins TRBV11-2 and TRBJ1-1, with D possibly being TRBD1 (5 bases). Germline V gives CDR1 SGHAT, CDR2 FQNNGV. The CDR3 is made up of 14 amino acids. The CDR3 loop reads CTSSWGLENTEAFF. In DNA, the CDR3 is TGTACCAGCAGCTGGGGACTGGAGAACACTGAAGCTTTCTTT.

With respect to this clonotype: Given a much more abundant clone one base away, this may be a read error. A read error is likely, as this CDR3 ends without the conserved phenylalanine or tryptophan. This chain uses TRBV12-3 or TRBV12-4 with TRBJ1-6, with TRBD1 matching 10 bases. J lost 14 bases, V lost 7 bases, and 8 bases had no gene match. The CDR3 has 13 residues. The CDR3 DNA sequence: TGTGCCAGCAAGGGACAGGGGAATAGGGCCCTCCACTAT. It encodes CASKGQGNRALHY.

The J gene is TRBJ1-5, the V gene TRBV6-2 or TRBV6-3, with a possible D match to TRBD1 (6 bases). CDR1 and CDR2 (germline): MNHEY, SVGEGT. The V end was cut by 0 bases, the J end by 5 bases, with 20 bases between. The CDR3 is 18 residues long. CDR3 in amino acids: CASSYSESLGAGYQPQHF. DNA of the CDR3: TGTGCCAGCAGTTACTCGGAATCGCTGGGGGCGGGTTATCAGCCCCAGCATTTT.

This chain links TRBV29-1 with TRBJ2-7; no firm D call. Trimming stripped 0 bases from V and 5 bases from J, with 17 bases between. The V gene's germline CDR1 is SQVTM and CDR2 ANQGSEA. The CDR3 has 15 amino acids. CDR3 residues: CSVEEVEGRSHEQYF. The CDR3 DNA reads TGCAGCGTTGAAGAGGTCGAAGGTCGCTCACACGAGCAGTACTTC.

This clonotype was seen at least ten times. For the CDR3, the DNA is TGCGCCAGCAGCCCCCTACGGGGGGGTACATACGAGCAGTACTTC. This sequence encodes CASSPLRGGTYEQYF. This chain connects TRBV4-1 to TRBJ2-7; 8 bases align to TRBD2. The ends lost 4 bases at V and 4 bases at J; junction bases unmatched: 9. CDR1 is MGHRA, CDR2 YSYEKL, per germline. The CDR3 covers 15 residues.

The genes are TRBV11-2 and TRBJ2-1; no clear D. This CDR3 has 14 residues. V was trimmed by 2 bases and J by 10 bases, leaving 15 bases between them. Looked up from germline, CDR1 is SGHAT and CDR2 is FQNNGV. CDR3 residues: CASSLLNSDREQFF. In DNA, the CDR3 is TGTGCCAGCAGCTTATTGAATTCGGACCGAGAGCAGTTCTTC.

This clonotype was seen a few times. This may be a read error, as it is one base from a much larger clone. CDR3 sequence (DNA): TGTGCCACCTGTCGGGACTACCAAGAGACCCAGTACTTC. The encoded protein is CATCRDYQETQYF. The chain uses TRBV12-3 or TRBV12-4 and TRBJ2-5, with a possible D match to TRBD2 (6 bases). The CDR3 extends over 13 amino acids. V was pared by 10 bases and J by 0 bases, with 12 bases between.

About this clonotype: It may be a read error: a sequence one base away is much more abundant. The chain combines TRBV11-1 with TRBJ1-5; 7 nucleotides agree with TRBD1. Germline CDR1 is SGHAT and CDR2 is FQDESV (reference sequence). This CDR3 comprises 15 residues. The CDR3 bases are TGTGCCAGCAGCTTAGACAGGGGACGTAATCAGCTCCAGCATTTT. Encoded protein: CASSLDRGRNQLQHF.

V gene TRBV10-1 combines with J gene TRBJ2-1; no firm D call. Germline V gives CDR1 WNHNN, CDR2 SYGVQD (reference sequence). This CDR3 has 15 amino acids. Trimming stripped 3 bases from V and 0 bases from J, with 9 bases between. The CDR3 protein is CASSDSVGSYNEQFF. DNA for the CDR3: TGCGCCAGCAGTGACAGCGTGGGCTCCTACAATGAGCAGTTCTTC.

The V and J genes are TRBV11-2 and TRBJ2-2; D possibly matches TRBD1 or TRBD2 (6 bases each). The germline CDR1 and CDR2 sequences are SGHAT and FQNNGV. Trimming cost V 4 bases and J 6 bases, with 12 bases left between them. The CDR3 runs to 14 residues. CDR3 residues: CASSWDTGAGELFF. In DNA form, the CDR3 reads TGTGCCAGCAGCTGGGACACGGGAGCCGGGGAGCTGTTTTTT.

In nucleotides, the CDR3 is TGTGCCAGCAGTGACCGAGCTGGCGGGAGTAATGAGCAGTTCTTC. This encodes CASSDRAGGSNEQFF. The V gene is TRBV6-1, the J gene TRBJ2-1; 7 bases line up with TRBD2. The CDR3 covers 15 residues. Germline V gene sequence: CDR1 MNHNS, CDR2 SASEGT. Trimming removed 3 bases from V and 7 bases from J; junction bases left unmatched: 9.

This clonotype was detected many times. The chain combines TRBV20-1 with TRBJ1-1; possible D gene TRBD1, 6 bases. V shed 6 bases and J shed 0 bases, with 17 bases lying between them. The length of the CDR3 is 15 residues. CDR1 and CDR2 (germline): DFQATT, SNEGSKA (reference sequence). The CDR3 DNA sequence: TGCAGTGCCGCCAAGACAACAGGGATGAACACTGAAGCTTTCTTT. Amino acids: CSAAKTTGMNTEAFF.

This clonotype has just a few counts. Mismatch with germline at one junction end may stem from a read error. This chain joins TRBV20-1 and TRBJ1-5; D is undetermined. CDR3 length: 15 residues. Germline V gene lookup returns CDR1 DFQATT and CDR2 SNEGSKA (reference sequence). The CDR3 is CSVRVEGSGYQPQHF. The CDR3 bases are TGCAGTGTTAGAGTTGAAGGGTCGGGATATCAGCCCCAGCATTTT.

This clonotype was detected a few times. This likely comes from a read error, as the CDR3 has no conserved phenylalanine or tryptophan at its end. This chain uses TRBV20-1 with TRBJ2-1; 9 bases are shared with TRBD2. The germline gives CDR1 DFQATT, CDR2 SNEGSKA (reference sequence). Trimming at V came to 5 bases and at J to 5 bases, leaving 13 bases not matched to a gene. The CDR3 runs to 16 residues. CDR3 DNA: TGCAGTGCTGCCGCCTCAGGACTAGCGCTTCACAATGAGCAGTTCATC. Translating gives CSAAASGLALHNEQFI.

Points on this clonotype: Because it lacks the conserved phenylalanine or tryptophan at the end, this CDR3 is likely a read error. The chain carries TRBV11-2 and TRBJ2-1; TRBD2 matches 8 bases. CDR1 SGHAT and CDR2 FQNNGV come from the germline V gene. This CDR3 is 16 amino acids long. CDR3 sequence reads: CDSSPLVAGPSNEQFL. CDR3 nucleotide sequence: TGTGACAGCAGCCCGCTCGTAGCGGGGCCTTCCAATGAGCAGTTCCTC.

This clonotype was observed a handful of times. The rearrangement uses TRBV11-2 and TRBJ2-7, with 8 bases identical to TRBD2. The ends lost 1 base at V and 4 bases at J; junction bases unmatched: 3. This CDR3 region has 14 residues. CDR1 SGHAT and CDR2 FQNNGV come from the germline V gene. CDR3 bases: TGTGCCAGCAGCTTAGCCGGGAGGGAATACGAGCAGTACTTC. Translated: CASSLAGREYEQYF.

This rearrangement joins TRBV24-1 to TRBJ2-5; 8 bases align to TRBD1. The V gene end was trimmed by 4 bases and the J gene end by 3 bases; junction bases not matched to a gene: 6. The germline CDR1 and CDR2 sequences are KGHDR and SFDVKD. This CDR3 is 15 amino acids long. DNA of the CDR3: TGTGCCACCAGTGACGCTGGGACAGGAAAAGAGACCCAGTACTTC. Translation: CATSDAGTGKETQYF.

Worth noting for this clonotype: The junction does not match germline at one end; this may be a read error. The chain employs TRBV7-8 and TRBJ1-1, with a possible D match to TRBD1 (5 bases). Germline V gene data show CDR1 as SGHVS and CDR2 as FQNEAQ. The CDR3 loop spans 15 amino acids. CDR3 coding DNA: TGTGCCGGCAGCTTAGTGGAGGGTGGGGGCACTGAAGCTTTCTTT. Its translation is CAGSLVEGGGTEAFF.

Comment on this clonotype: A much bigger clone sits one base away, suggesting this may be a read error. This chain links TRBV12-3 or TRBV12-4 with TRBJ1-2, with no clear D. This CDR3 region has 12 residues. This CDR3 reads CVSRNIQQAYTF. For the CDR3, the DNA is TGTGTCAGCAGGAATATACAGCAGGCCTACACCTTC.

Remarks on this clonotype: This is likely a read error, given that the CDR3 carries no conserved phenylalanine or tryptophan at its end. The limits of the CDR3 on the DNA are not certain, so only TCRdb's listed CDR3 is given. The chain is built from TRBV20-1 and TRBJ2-3. The CDR3 is 10 amino acids long, termini counted. Germline CDR1 reads DFQATT; CDR2 reads SNEGSKA (reference sequence). The CDR3 here is CSAISDAQCS.

V gene TRBV29-1 combines with J gene TRBJ2-5, with D hard to call. Germline assignment: CDR1 SQVTM and CDR2 ANQGSEA. This CDR3 has 13 amino acids. Trimming removed 8 bases at V and 2 bases at J, with 15 bases between. The CDR3 bases are TGCAGCCTTGTCATACACTCTCAAGAGACCCAGTACTTC. Translating gives CSLVIHSQETQYF. Supplemented by reference TRBV29-1 and TRBJ2-5, the full variable domain reads SAVISQKPSRDICQRGTSLTIQCQVDSQVTMMFWYRQQPGQSLTLIATANQGSEATYESGFVIDKFPISRPNLTFSTLTVSNMSPEDSSIYLCSLVIHSQETQYFGPGTRLLVL.

For this clonotype: This likely comes from a read error, as the CDR3 has no conserved phenylalanine or tryptophan at its end. The chain links TRBV20-1 to TRBJ2-3, with 7 bases matching TRBD2. The CDR3 spans 15 residues. Unmatched junction bases numbered 13, after V lost 7 bases and J lost 3 bases. Looked up from germline, CDR1 is DFQATT and CDR2 is SNEGSKA (reference sequence). The CDR3 sequence is CSVNSRGGGTDTQYY. For the CDR3, the DNA is TGCAGTGTTAACTCCCGCGGGGGTGGGACAGATACGCAGTATTAT.

The chain recombines TRBV7-9 with TRBJ1-4, with a possible D match to TRBD1 (6 bases). The CDR3 spans 18 residues. Germline CDR1 SEHNR, CDR2 FQNEAQ (reference sequence). The V and J ends lost 2 bases and 0 bases respectively, with 16 bases between them. The CDR3 sequence: CASSLITGMVATNEKLFF. In DNA, the CDR3 is TGTGCCAGCAGCTTAATCACAGGGATGGTTGCAACTAATGAAAAACTGTTTTTT.

This clonotype was observed once. Its ends do not fully match the called genes, so a read error is possible. V gene TRBV12-3 or TRBV12-4 combines with J gene TRBJ2-7, with 7 positions matching TRBD2. The CDR3 sequence is 13 residues long. CDR3 amino acids: CTSSLGGRAELYF. The CDR3, as DNA: TGTACCAGCAGTTTAGGTGGGAGGGCCGAGCTGTACTTC.

The rearrangement uses TRBV20-1 and TRBJ2-5; D ambiguous. The germline V and J ends were trimmed by 3 bases and 5 bases, with 7 bases remaining between them. Germline V lookup: CDR1 DFQATT, CDR2 SNEGSKA (reference sequence). CDR3 size: 11 residues. The chain's CDR3 is CSASDAETQYF. CDR3 bases: TGCAGTGCTAGCGATGCGGAGACCCAGTACTTC.